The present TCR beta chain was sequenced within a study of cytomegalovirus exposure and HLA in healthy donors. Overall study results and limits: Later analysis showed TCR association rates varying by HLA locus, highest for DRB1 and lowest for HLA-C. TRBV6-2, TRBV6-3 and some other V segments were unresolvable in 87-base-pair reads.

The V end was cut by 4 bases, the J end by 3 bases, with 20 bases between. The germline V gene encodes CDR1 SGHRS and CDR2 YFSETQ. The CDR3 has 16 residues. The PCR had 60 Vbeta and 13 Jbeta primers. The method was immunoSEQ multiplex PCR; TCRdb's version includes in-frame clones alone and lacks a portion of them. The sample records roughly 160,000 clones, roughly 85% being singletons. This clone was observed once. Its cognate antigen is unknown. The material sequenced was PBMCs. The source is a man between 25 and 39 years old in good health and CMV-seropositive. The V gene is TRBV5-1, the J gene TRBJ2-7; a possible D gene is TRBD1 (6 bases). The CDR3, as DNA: TGCGCCAGCAGCACCTCCAGGGGTAAGGGCCACTACGAGCAGTACTTC. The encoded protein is CASSTSRGKGHYEQYF.